This T cell receptor beta chain stems from a study of T cell changes during pregnancy in multiple sclerosis. This clone turned up a few times. Sequencing was performed with immunoSEQ multiplex PCR; in TCRdb, only in-frame clones are kept and a portion is missing. The table has roughly 80,000 clones, about nine tenths seen once; the top ten hold about 1.9%. CDR3 length equals 12 residues. The germline gives CDR1 SQVTM, CDR2 ANQGSEA. Sequences were derived from peripheral blood, sampled before pregnancy. The gene calls are TRBV29-1 and TRBJ1-5; D may be TRBD1 (6 bases). This TCR came from a female donor with multiple sclerosis, enrolled in a pregnancy study. This chain's CDR3 is CSSGTPDGPQHF. The CDR3 DNA is TGCAGTTCCGGGACACCCGACGGTCCCCAGCATTTT.